This section outlines one T cell receptor (beta chain) sequence together with its context. The specificity of this receptor is unknown. Within one base of it there is no much larger clone, and no base qualities were kept. V is reduced by 1 base and J by 2 bases, leaving a spacing of 15 bases between them. Looking up the germline V gene (reference sequence) yields CDR1 DFQATT and CDR2 SNEGSKA. CDR3 length: 15 amino acids, cysteine to phenylalanine. The only DNA kept is the CDR3, 45 bases in frame from the first base. The data are from a study of T cells in Graves' hyperthyroidism and ophthalmopathy (dated by TCRdb to about 2019). Study-level background: Peripheral blood was sampled at the time of initial diagnosis, prior to any treatment. In more than five Graves' hyperthyroidism patients, the study also compared T-cell repertoires from thyroid tissue with T-cell repertoires from blood. For training and testing, the 100 patients in the discovery cohort were randomly divided in a 7:3 ratio. A discovery cohort of approximately 97 patients, about 40 with Graves' ophthalmopathy and approximately 55 with stable Graves' hyperthyroidism, was used to find distinguishing TCR V-J signatures. The paper reports TCR Vbeta CDR3 sequencing of some 140 peripheral blood samples: some 41 ophthalmopathy, about 75 hyperthyroidism and 17 progressor patients. Following sampling, methimazole starting at 30 mg daily was given to hyperthyroidism patients, and high-dose intravenous methylprednisolone was given to ophthalmopathy patients. Prospective prediction of ophthalmopathy was tested in an independent validation cohort of approximately 18 hyperthyroidism patients and approximately 17 patients who later progressed to ophthalmopathy.

The TCR beta CDR3 regions were amplified from the RNA transcripts. For the first round of RT-PCR on the TCR CDR3, the HTBI primer set was used together with the Qiagen OneStep RT-PCR kit. Libraries were constructed in a second round of multiplex PCR, after which size selection and purification were performed. The libraries were sequenced on an Illumina HiSeq2000 using paired-end 100 bp reads. In the source study's methods: Raw data were processed with SOAPnuke, discarding reads with adapters, uncalled bases, mean Phred below 15, or no exact constant-primer or identifier match. High-quality paired reads were merged with COPE v1.2.5, and unique nucleotide sequences were defined as clonotypes. MiTCR v1.1 was used to align clonotypes to the IMGT TRBV, TRBD and TRBJ reference segments. Analysis was restricted to V-J combinations with a frequency above 0.0001, which covered roughly 99% of repertoires. The TCS score was defined as the ratio of F50 (clonal expansion) to E x V (chaos), calculated using BLOSUM62-based TCRdist between CDR3 peptides within each V-J. Welch's t-statistics and random forest reduced fewer than 600 V-J features to fewer than 15, which were used in a naive Bayes classifier (R e1071). TCRdb trimmed the raw reads at Q25, called clones with MiXCR and kept productive beta chains. Rows are combined by CDR3 protein, so each entry shows the most common genes and DNA. None of the V and J calls come from the authors' own analysis; TCRdb made them. The sample profile shows under 350,000 distinct CDR3 sequences; roughly an eighth of them were found once. 30% to 35% of the sample is in the top ten clones.

Ophthalmopathy patients had moderately to severely active disease, with a Clinical Activity Score of 3 or more, a NOSPECS grade of 4 or more, and a disease duration of less than 3 months. Patients with uncontrolled infections, other autoimmune diseases, pregnancy or lactation were excluded. Diagnoses relied on clinical symptoms, serum thyroxine and TRAb, thyroid ultrasound and orbital computed tomography. PBMCs were separated from 10 ml of fresh peripheral blood using Ficoll-Paque density gradient centrifugation. Total RNA was extracted with Trizol reagent, and quality was checked on an Agilent 2100 Bioanalyzer. Here is what the overall study found, with its caveats: Ophthalmopathy was separated from stable hyperthyroidism by a 13 V-J signature model, with 87.88% sensitivity and about 84% specificity obtained in cross-validation and 80%/75% obtained in testing. Most expanded thyroid clonotypes (frequency above 0.001) were also found in blood, which suggests that blood repertoires may mirror thyroid immune responses. No statistical method was used to set the sample size in advance, and investigators knew the group allocation. During validation, the model predicted progression to ophthalmopathy a median of approximately 6 months ahead of onset, with almost 71% sensitivity and around 73% specificity.

The rearranged chain carries TRBV20-1 and TRBJ2-7, with no confident D gene call. This receptor was identified in a woman in her 40s with Graves' ophthalmopathy. Sequences were obtained from blood. The encoded CDR3 is CSARGVKREPYEQYF. The sequence in DNA is TGCAGTGCTAGAGGTGTAAAGAGAGAGCCCTACGAGCAGTACTTC.